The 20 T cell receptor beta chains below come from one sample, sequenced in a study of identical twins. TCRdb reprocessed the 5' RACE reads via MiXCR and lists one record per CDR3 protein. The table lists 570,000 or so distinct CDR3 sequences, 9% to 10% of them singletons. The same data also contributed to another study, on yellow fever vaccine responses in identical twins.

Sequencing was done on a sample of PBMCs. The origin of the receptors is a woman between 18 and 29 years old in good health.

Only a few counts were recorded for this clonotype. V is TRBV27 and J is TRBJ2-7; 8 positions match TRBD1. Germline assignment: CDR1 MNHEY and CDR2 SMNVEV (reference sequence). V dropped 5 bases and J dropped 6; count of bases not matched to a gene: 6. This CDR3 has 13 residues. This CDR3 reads CASSQTGEGEQYF. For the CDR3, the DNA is TGTGCCAGCAGTCAGACAGGGGAAGGCGAGCAGTACTTC.

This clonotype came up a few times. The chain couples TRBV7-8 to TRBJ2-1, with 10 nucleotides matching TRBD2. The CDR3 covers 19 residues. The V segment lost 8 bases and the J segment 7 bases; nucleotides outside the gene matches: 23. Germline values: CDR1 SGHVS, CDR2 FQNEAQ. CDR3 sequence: CASPGGRVGLAEPGNEQFF. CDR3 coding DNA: TGTGCCAGCCCCGGGGGGAGAGTAGGACTAGCGGAGCCGGGAAATGAGCAGTTCTTC. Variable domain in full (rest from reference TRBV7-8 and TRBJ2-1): GAGVSQSPRYKVAKRGQDVALRCDPISGHVSLFWYQQALGQGPEFLTYFQNEAQLDKSGLPSDRFFAERPEGSVSTLKIQRTQQEDSAVYLCASPGGRVGLAEPGNEQFFGPGTRLTVL.

The CDR3 reads CASSQKIYGNEQFF. The CDR3 bases are TGTGCCAGCAGCCAAAAGATATACGGTAATGAGCAGTTCTTC. The genes are TRBV14 and TRBJ2-1; D not certain. V lost 2 bases and J lost 7, with 12 bases in between. Per germline, CDR1 SGHDN and CDR2 FVKESK. The CDR3 is 14 amino acids.

The CDR3 is CAISRTSASSYEQYF. DNA for the CDR3: TGTGCCATCAGTCGAACTAGCGCGTCCTCCTACGAGCAGTACTTC. The chain recombines TRBV10-3 with TRBJ2-7, with 7 bases identical to TRBD2. Germline V gene data show CDR1 as ENHRY and CDR2 as SYGVKD. This CDR3 region has 15 residues. With 5 bases clipped from V and 0 bases from J, the junction kept 7 bases outside the gene matches.

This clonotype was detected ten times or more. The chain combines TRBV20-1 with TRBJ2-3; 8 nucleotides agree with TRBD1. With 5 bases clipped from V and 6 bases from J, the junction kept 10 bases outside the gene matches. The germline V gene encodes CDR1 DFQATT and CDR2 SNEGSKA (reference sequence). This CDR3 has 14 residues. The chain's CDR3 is CSALGQGVLDTQYF. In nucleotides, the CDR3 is TGCAGTGCTCTAGGACAGGGCGTATTGGATACGCAGTATTTT.

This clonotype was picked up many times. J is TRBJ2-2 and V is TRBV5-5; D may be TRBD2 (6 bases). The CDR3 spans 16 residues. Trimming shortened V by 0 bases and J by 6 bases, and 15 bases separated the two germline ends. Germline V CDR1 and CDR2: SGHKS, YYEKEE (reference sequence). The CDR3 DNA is TGTGCCAGCAGCTTGGGGACGGGAGTCTCGGCCGGGGAGCTGTTTTTT. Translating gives CASSLGTGVSAGELFF.

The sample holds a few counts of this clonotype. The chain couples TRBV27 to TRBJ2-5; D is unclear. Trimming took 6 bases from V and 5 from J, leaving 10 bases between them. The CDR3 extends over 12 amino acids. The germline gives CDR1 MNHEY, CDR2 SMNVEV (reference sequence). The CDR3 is CASSQGAETQYF. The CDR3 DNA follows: TGTGCCAGCAGCCAAGGTGCGGAGACCCAGTACTTC.

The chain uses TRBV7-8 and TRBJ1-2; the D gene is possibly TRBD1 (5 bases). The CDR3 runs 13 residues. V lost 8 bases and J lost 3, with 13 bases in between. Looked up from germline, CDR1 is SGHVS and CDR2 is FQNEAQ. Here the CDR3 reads CASGGAKDYGYTF. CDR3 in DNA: TGTGCCAGCGGCGGGGCTAAGGACTATGGCTACACCTTC.

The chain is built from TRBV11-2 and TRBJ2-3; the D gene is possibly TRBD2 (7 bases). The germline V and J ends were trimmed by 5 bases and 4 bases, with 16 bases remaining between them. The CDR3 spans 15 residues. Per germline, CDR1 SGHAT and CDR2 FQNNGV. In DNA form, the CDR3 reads TGTGCCAGCAGCCCTCAGGGGAGCGGGGCAGATACGCAGTATTTT. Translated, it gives CASSPQGSGADTQYF.

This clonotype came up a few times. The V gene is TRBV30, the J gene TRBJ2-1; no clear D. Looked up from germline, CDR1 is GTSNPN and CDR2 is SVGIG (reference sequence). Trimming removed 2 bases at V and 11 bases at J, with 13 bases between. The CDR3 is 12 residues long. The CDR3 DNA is TGTGCCTGGAGTCTCACCCCACCCAAGCAGTTCTTC. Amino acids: CAWSLTPPKQFF.

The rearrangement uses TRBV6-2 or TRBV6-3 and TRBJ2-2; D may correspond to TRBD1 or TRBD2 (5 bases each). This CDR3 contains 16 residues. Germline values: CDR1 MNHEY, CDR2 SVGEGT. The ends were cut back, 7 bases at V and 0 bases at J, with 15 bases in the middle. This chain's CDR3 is CASTSSGTANTGELFF. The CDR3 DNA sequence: TGTGCCAGCACCTCGTCGGGGACCGCGAACACCGGGGAGCTGTTTTTT.

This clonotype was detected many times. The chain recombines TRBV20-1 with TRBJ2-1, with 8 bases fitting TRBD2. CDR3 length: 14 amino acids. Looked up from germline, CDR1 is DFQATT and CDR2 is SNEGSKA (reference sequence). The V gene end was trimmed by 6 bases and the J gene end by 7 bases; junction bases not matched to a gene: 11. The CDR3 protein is CSATMPGGPNEQFF. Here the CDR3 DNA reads TGCAGTGCCACCATGCCGGGAGGGCCGAATGAGCAGTTCTTC.

The CDR3 sequence: CASSWGLADTDTQYF. In nucleotides, the CDR3 is TGTGCCAGCAGCTGGGGACTAGCTGACACAGATACGCAGTATTTT. V is TRBV13 and J is TRBJ2-3, with 9 nucleotides matching TRBD2. Trimming took 4 bases from V and 2 from J; bases not matched to a gene: 4. Germline V gives CDR1 PRHDT, CDR2 FYEKMQ (reference sequence). This CDR3 has 15 residues. Together with reference TRBV13 and TRBJ2-3, the CDR3 gives the full variable domain: AAGVIQSPRHLIKEKRETATLKCYPIPRHDTVYWYQQGPGQDPQFLISFYEKMQSDKGSIPDRFSAQQFSDYHSELNMSSLELGDSALYFCASSWGLADTDTQYFGPGTRLTVL.

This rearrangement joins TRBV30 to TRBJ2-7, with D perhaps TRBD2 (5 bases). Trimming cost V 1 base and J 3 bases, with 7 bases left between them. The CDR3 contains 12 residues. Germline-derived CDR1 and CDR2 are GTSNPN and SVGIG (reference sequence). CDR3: CAWSAEGYEQYF. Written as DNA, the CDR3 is TGTGCCTGGAGTGCCGAGGGCTACGAGCAGTACTTC.

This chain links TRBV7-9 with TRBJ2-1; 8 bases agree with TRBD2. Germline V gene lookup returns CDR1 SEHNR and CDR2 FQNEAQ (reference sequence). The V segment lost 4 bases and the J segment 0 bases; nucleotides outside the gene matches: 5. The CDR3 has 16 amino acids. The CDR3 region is CASSSTLADSYNEQFF. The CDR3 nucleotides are TGTGCCAGCAGCTCGACACTAGCGGACTCCTACAATGAGCAGTTCTTC. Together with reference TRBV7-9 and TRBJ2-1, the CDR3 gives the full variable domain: DTGVSQNPRHKITKRGQNVTFRCDPISEHNRLYWYRQTLGQGPEFLTYFQNEAQLEKSRLLSDRFSAERPKGSFSTLEIQRTEQGDSAMYLCASSSTLADSYNEQFFGPGTRLTVL.

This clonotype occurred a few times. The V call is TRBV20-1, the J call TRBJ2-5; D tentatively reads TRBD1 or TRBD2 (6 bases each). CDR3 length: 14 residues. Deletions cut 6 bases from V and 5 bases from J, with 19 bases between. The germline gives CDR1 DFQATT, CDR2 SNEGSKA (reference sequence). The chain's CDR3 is CSAGGGRLVETQYF. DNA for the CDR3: TGCAGTGCCGGGGGCGGAAGATTAGTGGAGACCCAGTACTTC.

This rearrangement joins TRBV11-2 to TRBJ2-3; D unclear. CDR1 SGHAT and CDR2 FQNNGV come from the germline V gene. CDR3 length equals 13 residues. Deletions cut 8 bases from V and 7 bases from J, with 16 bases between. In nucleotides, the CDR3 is TGTGCCAGCCATTATCCCCCCCGGTATACGCAGTATTTT. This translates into CASHYPPRYTQYF.

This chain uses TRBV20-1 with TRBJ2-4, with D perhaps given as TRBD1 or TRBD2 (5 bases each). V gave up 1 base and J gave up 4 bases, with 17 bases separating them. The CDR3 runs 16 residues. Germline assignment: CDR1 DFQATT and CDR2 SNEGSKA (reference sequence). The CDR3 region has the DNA TGCAGTGCTAGAGCTCCGGGACCGACACTTAAAAACATTCAGTACTTC. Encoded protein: CSARAPGPTLKNIQYF.

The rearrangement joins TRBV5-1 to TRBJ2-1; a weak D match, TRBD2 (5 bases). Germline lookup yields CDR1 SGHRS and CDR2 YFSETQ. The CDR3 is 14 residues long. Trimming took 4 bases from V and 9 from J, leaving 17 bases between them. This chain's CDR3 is CASSLLPGYFEQFF. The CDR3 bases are TGCGCCAGCAGCCTCCTTCCGGGATATTTTGAGCAGTTCTTC.

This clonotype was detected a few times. CDR3: CASSQRNRLAGPTDTQYF. CDR3 sequence (DNA): TGTGCCAGCAGCCAAAGAAATCGGCTAGCGGGACCTACAGATACGCAGTATTTT. J is TRBJ2-3 and V is TRBV4-2; 9 bases match TRBD2. There are 18 residues in the CDR3. V gave up 2 bases and J gave up 3 bases; unmatched junction bases: 12. Germline assignment: CDR1 LGHNA and CDR2 YNFKEQ.